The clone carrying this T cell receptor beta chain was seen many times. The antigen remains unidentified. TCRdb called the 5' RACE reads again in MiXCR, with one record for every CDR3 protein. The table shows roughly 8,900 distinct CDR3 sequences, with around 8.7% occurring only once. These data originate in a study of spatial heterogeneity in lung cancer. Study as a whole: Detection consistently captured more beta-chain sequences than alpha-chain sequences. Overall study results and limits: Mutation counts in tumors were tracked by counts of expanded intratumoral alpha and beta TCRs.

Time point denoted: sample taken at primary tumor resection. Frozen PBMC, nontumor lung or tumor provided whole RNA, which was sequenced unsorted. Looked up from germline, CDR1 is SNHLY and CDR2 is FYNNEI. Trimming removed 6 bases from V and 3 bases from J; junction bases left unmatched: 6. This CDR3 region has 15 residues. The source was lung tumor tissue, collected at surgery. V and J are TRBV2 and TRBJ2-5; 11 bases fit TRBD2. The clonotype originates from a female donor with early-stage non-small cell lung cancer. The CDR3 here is CASRPGTSGEETQYF. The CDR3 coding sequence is TGTGCCAGCAGACCCGGGACTAGCGGCGAAGAGACCCAGTACTTC.